These T cell receptor beta chains were read from a single sample in a study of identical twins. TCRdb independently ran MiXCR on the 5' RACE reads; one entry per CDR3 protein. The sample carries some 500,000 distinct CDR3 sequences, 11% to 15% recorded once. This same sample was also part of a study on yellow fever vaccine responses in identical twins.

The sequenced material came from CD4+ T cells sorted from blood. The receptors derive from a young woman in good health. Each CDR3 is given with its conserved first and last residue. A D gene is named only where the DNA matches it firmly. Part of the rows lack a size; the others show once, few, many or a class for expanded clones.

j_call clone_size d_call v_call cdr3_nt cdr3_aa
TRBJ2-7 NA NA TRBV20-1 TGCAGTGCTAGAGATGCAGACGGCCGGGACGAGCAGTACTTC CSARDADGRDEQYF
TRBJ2-5 NA TRBD1 TRBV4-2 TGTGCCAGCAGCCAAGATCCCTCGACAGGGGTCGAGACCCAGTACTTC CASSQDPSTGVETQYF
TRBJ1-5 many NA TRBV18 TGTGCCAGCTCACCAGGTTCAGGGGCCGGGGGCAATCAGCCCCAGCATTTT CASSPGSGAGGNQPQHF
TRBJ2-7 NA NA TRBV28 TGTGCCAGCAGTTGGCCGGGACCAGACTACGAGCAGTACTTC CASSWPGPDYEQYF
TRBJ2-2 many TRBD1 TRBV5-1 TGCGCCAGCAGCTCCGGGACAGTAAACACCGGGGAGCTGTTTTTT CASSSGTVNTGELFF
TRBJ2-3 NA TRBD2 TRBV18 TGTGCCAGCTCACTCCCTAGCGGGGGGTTAGATACGCAGTATTTT CASSLPSGGLDTQYF
TRBJ2-3 many NA TRBV4-1 TGCGCCAGCAGCCAGCCCGGCACAGATACGCAGTATTTT CASSQPGTDTQYF
TRBJ2-3 NA NA TRBV6-1 TGTGCCAGCAGTCCCCGGGTCGGAGCAGATACGCAGTATTTT CASSPRVGADTQYF
TRBJ1-6 NA TRBD1 TRBV25-1 TGTGCCAGCAGTTTGACAGGGGGTGTCTTGGCACCCCTCCACTTT CASSLTGGVLAPLHF
TRBJ2-1 NA TRBD1 TRBV6-6 TGTGCCAGCAGTTTTGACAGGGGGCTTGGCGGGAGACCCTACAATGAGCAGTTCTTC CASSFDRGLGGRPYNEQFF
TRBJ2-5 NA NA TRBV3-1 TGTGCCAGCAGCCAATCGAAGGCAGGGCAAGAGACCCAGTACTTC CASSQSKAGQETQYF
TRBJ2-1 NA NA TRBV5-1 TGCGCCAGCAGCTTGGAAGTAGCGGCTTTCAATGAGCAGTTCTTC CASSLEVAAFNEQFF
TRBJ2-5 few NA TRBV10-3 TGTGCCATCAAGGGCACCCGGTCCGAGACCCAGTACTTC CAIKGTRSETQYF
TRBJ2-7 NA NA TRBV6-6 TGTGCCAGCAGTTACGGAACGGGAGAGCAGTACTTC CASSYGTGEQYF
TRBJ2-3 NA NA TRBV20-1 TGCAGTGCTAGACCCCGGATTCCTTTGTTAACAGATACGCAGTATTTT CSARPRIPLLTDTQYF
TRBJ2-7 few TRBD2 TRBV12-3/TRBV12-4 TGTGCCAGCAGCTTCGAGGGAGGGAACGAGCAGTACTTC CASSFEGGNEQYF
TRBJ1-4 few NA TRBV18 TGTGCCAGCTCCCAGACAGCAACTAATGAAAAACTGTTTTTT CASSQTATNEKLFF